Listed below are T cell receptor beta chains from one sample, sequenced in a study of blood T cells in healthy people across ages. In TCRdb, the 5' RACE reads were re-called with MiXCR into one record per CDR3 protein. Of about 780,000 distinct CDR3 sequences in the sample, under 80% were seen once. Material: blood. Receptors were obtained from a man under 40 in good health. CDR3s include the opening cysteine and the closing phenylalanine or tryptophan. The D gene is left open where the match is weak. Some rows have no size entry. The others give once, few or many, or a class for an expanded clone.

CDR3 DNA	CDR3 protein	V gene	clone size	D gene	J gene
TGTGCCAGCAGCTTAGCGCTCGGTAGCGGGGGGGTCCGGGCAGATACGCAGTATTTT	CASSLALGSGGVRADTQYF	TRBV7-8	once	TRBD2	TRBJ2-3
TGCGCCAGCAGTTTAAGCTCCAGGGGTTACGAGCAGTACTTC	CASSLSSRGYEQYF	TRBV5-1	once	-	TRBJ2-7
TGTGCCAGCAGCTTATTCTCGACAGTTGGCCTCTCCTACAATGAGCAGTTCTTC	CASSLFSTVGLSYNEQFF	TRBV7-9	-	-	TRBJ2-1
TGTGCCAGCACCGGACCCTTTCCGGCAGATACGCAGTATTTT	CASTGPFPADTQYF	TRBV12-3/TRBV12-4	once	-	TRBJ2-3
TGCAGTGCTAGAGAACAGGGACTAGGGGCCTATGGCTGCACCTTC	CSAREQGLGAYGCTF	TRBV20-1	-	-	TRBJ1-2
TGTGCCAGCAGCTTGACAGGGCTCGGTAGGGTAGAAGCTTTCTTT	CASSLTGLGRVEAFF	TRBV5-5	-	-	TRBJ1-1
TGTGCCTGCAGCCAAGGAAACACTGAAGCTTTCTTT	CACSQGNTEAFF	TRBV4-2	-	-	TRBJ1-1
TGTGCCACCAGTGATTCTAGCGGCCAAGAGACCCAGTACTTC	CATSDSSGQETQYF	TRBV24-1	-	TRBD2	TRBJ2-5
TGTGCCAGCAGCGTAGTGGGGACAGGGCTGCACGAGCAGTACTTC	CASSVVGTGLHEQYF	TRBV9	few	TRBD1	TRBJ2-7
TGTGCCAGCAGTTTTACAGTTCTCTCCGATAAGTACTTC	CASSFTVLSDKYF	TRBV27	many	-	TRBJ2-7
TGTGCCAGCAGCTCAAGTCGGACAGCCTATGAGCAGTTCTTC	CASSSSRTAYEQFF	TRBV13	-	-	TRBJ2-1
TGTGCCAGCAGACTAAACCCGGACAGGGGCTATGGCTACACCTTC	CASRLNPDRGYGYTF	TRBV27	-	TRBD1	TRBJ1-2
TGCGCCAGCAGCCTGGATGACGCCCGATTCTATGGCTACACCTTC	CASSLDDARFYGYTF	TRBV5-1	-	-	TRBJ1-2
TGCGCCAGCAGTTCCGACTGGAGCTCCTACAATGAGCAGTTCTTC	CASSSDWSSYNEQFF	TRBV5-1	-	-	TRBJ2-1
TGCGCCAGCAGCCATTCAGGGACAGGGACGATCTACGAGCAGTACTTC	CASSHSGTGTIYEQYF	TRBV4-1	-	TRBD1	TRBJ2-7
TGTGCCAGCAGTCCGTTGGGCTATCACAACTCAGAGACCCAGTACTTC	CASSPLGYHNSETQYF	TRBV12-3/TRBV12-4	few	-	TRBJ2-5
TGTGCCAGCAGCCCCGACACCCGAAACGGCATTCAGTACTTC	CASSPDTRNGIQYF	TRBV12-3/TRBV12-4	-	-	TRBJ2-4
TGCAGTGCTGGGGAACCCCTAGGGATACAAGAGACCCAGTACTTC	CSAGEPLGIQETQYF	TRBV20-1	few	-	TRBJ2-5
TGCAGCGGAGGGGATACTAACTATGGCTACACCTTC	CSGGDTNYGYTF	TRBV29-1	-	-	TRBJ1-2
TGTGCCAGCTCACCAGAGACACGCAATGGCTACACCTTC	CASSPETRNGYTF	TRBV18	-	-	TRBJ1-2
TGTGCCAGCAGCTTAGGCCAGGGGACCTCCTACGAGCAGTACTTC	CASSLGQGTSYEQYF	TRBV7-6	-	-	TRBJ2-7
TGCAGTGCGACCCGACAGGGCCAAGAGACCCAGTACTTC	CSATRQGQETQYF	TRBV20-1	-	TRBD1	TRBJ2-5
TGTGCCAGCAGCCTTAGAGCTAGCGGGGGCGAGCAGTACTTC	CASSLRASGGEQYF	TRBV3-1	once	TRBD2	TRBJ2-7
TGTGCCATCAGTGAGTCTGGACTGAACTATGGCTACACCTTC	CAISESGLNYGYTF	TRBV10-3	-	-	TRBJ1-2
TGTGCCAGCAGTTTATCGATACTAGCGGGGGGGCATGGGACCCAGTACTTC	CASSLSILAGGHGTQYF	TRBV27	-	TRBD2	TRBJ2-5
TGCGCCAGCAGCCCCCCCGGACTAGCGAATGAGCAGTTCTTC	CASSPPGLANEQFF	TRBV4-3	many	TRBD2	TRBJ2-1
TGTGCCAGCAGCCAAGAACAGACCCAAAACACTGAAGCTTTCTTT	CASSQEQTQNTEAFF	TRBV4-2	-	-	TRBJ1-1
TGTGCCAGCAGCTCCATCGGGACTTTCAATGAGCAGTTCTTC	CASSSIGTFNEQFF	TRBV7-2	-	-	TRBJ2-1
TGTGCCAGTAGACAGGGTGGGACCCAGTACTTC	CASRQGGTQYF	TRBV12-3/TRBV12-4	once	TRBD1	TRBJ2-5
TGTGCCAGCAGCGGAGGGCGAGGGACAGGGCACTATGGCTACACCTTC	CASSGGRGTGHYGYTF	TRBV9	-	TRBD1	TRBJ1-2
TGTGCCACCAGCAGAGGAAGGGGATACTCCTACAATGAGCAGTTCTTC	CATSRGRGYSYNEQFF	TRBV15	few	-	TRBJ2-1
TGCAGGGGGAAGGAGGGGGGAAACACAGATACGCAGTATTTT	CRGKEGGNTDTQYF	TRBV20-1	-	-	TRBJ2-3
TGTGCCAGCAGCACCGGGACAGGGCTCGGAGAGACCCAGTACTTC	CASSTGTGLGETQYF	TRBV11-2	-	TRBD1	TRBJ2-5
TGTGCCAGCATTACTAGCGGGGGCTCCTACAATGAGCAGTTCTTC	CASITSGGSYNEQFF	TRBV2	-	TRBD2	TRBJ2-1
TGTGCCAGCAGCCGAGCTGGGGATACGCAGTATTTT	CASSRAGDTQYF	TRBV12-3/TRBV12-4	few	-	TRBJ2-3
TGTGCCAGCAGTTACAGAGTGTCGAGCGGGGGGGCAGATGAGCAGTTCTTC	CASSYRVSSGGADEQFF	TRBV6-5	once	TRBD2	TRBJ2-1
TGTGCCAGCAGCTCCACCCTCTACGAGCAGTACTTC	CASSSTLYEQYF	TRBV7-2	few	-	TRBJ2-7
TGTGCCAGCAGTTTAGACGGGAAGCAGTACTTC	CASSLDGKQYF	TRBV12-3/TRBV12-4	-	-	TRBJ2-7
TGTGCCACCAGTGGCGTGACAGCTGATACGCAGTATTTT	CATSGVTADTQYF	TRBV24-1	-	-	TRBJ2-3
TGTGCCAGCAGTTCAAGACTAGCGGGTTCCTACGAGCAGTACTTC	CASSSRLAGSYEQYF	TRBV6-2/TRBV6-3	many	TRBD2	TRBJ2-7
TGTGCCAGCAGGGCTAGCGGGTACAATGAGCAGTTCTTC	CASRASGYNEQFF	TRBV2	-	TRBD2	TRBJ2-1
TGTGCCAGCAGTCAACAGGGATATACTGAAGCTTTCTTT	CASSQQGYTEAFF	TRBV12-3/TRBV12-4	-	-	TRBJ1-1
TGTGCCAGCAGCCAAGATATCGTGAGGGGACGCTTAGGGGGCTACACCTTC	CASSQDIVRGRLGGYTF	TRBV4-2	few	-	TRBJ1-2
TGTGCCAGCAGTTTAGCACAGGGAATGTCAGATACGCAGTATTTT	CASSLAQGMSDTQYF	TRBV12-3/TRBV12-4	-	-	TRBJ2-3
TGTGCCAGCAGAGCCAATCCACAGGGCCGCGAAACCCAGTACTTC	CASRANPQGRETQYF	TRBV2	-	-	TRBJ2-4
TGCAGCGTTGAAGAGGACCGGGAACCTTCCTATGGCTACACCTTC	CSVEEDREPSYGYTF	TRBV29-1	few	-	TRBJ1-2
TGCAGTGCGGAGCGGGCAAAACATAATTCACCCCTCCACTTT	CSAERAKHNSPLHF	TRBV20-1	-	-	TRBJ1-6
TGTGCCAGCAGCGTCCGACAGGGGTCGAGCACCGGGGAGCTGTTTTTT	CASSVRQGSSTGELFF	TRBV9	-	TRBD1	TRBJ2-2
TGTGCCAGCAGTGAAGCGGGACAGCTCTATGGCTACACCTTC	CASSEAGQLYGYTF	TRBV2	-	TRBD1	TRBJ1-2
TGTGCCAGCAGTTTTGTACTAGCGGGGACCTACGAGCAGTACTTC	CASSFVLAGTYEQYF	TRBV12-3/TRBV12-4	-	TRBD2	TRBJ2-7
TGTGCCACCAGCAGCTCCGGGACTAGTTGGGCGAATGAGCAGTTCTTC	CATSSSGTSWANEQFF	TRBV15	-	TRBD2	TRBJ2-1
TGTGCCAGCACCCGGTGGATGGCCGGGGAGCTGTTTTTT	CASTRWMAGELFF	TRBV6-1	-	-	TRBJ2-2
TGTGCCAGCAGCTCGGGGACAGGGGAGATGACTGAAGCTTTCTTT	CASSSGTGEMTEAFF	TRBV7-3	once	TRBD1	TRBJ1-1